The T cell receptor (beta chain) described here comes from a study of T cells in Graves' hyperthyroidism and ophthalmopathy. Patients were excluded for uncontrolled infection, other autoimmune disease, pregnancy or lactation. Diagnoses were made from clinical symptoms, serum measures (thyroxine and TRAb), thyroid ultrasound and orbital computed tomography. There were TCR beta CDR3 regions amplified from RNA transcripts. With the HTBI primer set, the TCR CDR3 went through a first round of RT-PCR. TCRdb reanalysed the multiplex PCR reads using MiXCR and keeps one entry per CDR3 protein. The table has 600,000 to 700,000 distinct CDR3 sequences, about 45% seen once. Study-level results: By a 13 V-J model, ophthalmopathy was set apart from stable hyperthyroidism. Most thyroid clonotypes expanded above 0.001 appeared in blood too.

The CDR3 covers 15 residues. Germline V gene sequence: CDR1 SGHRS, CDR2 YFSETQ. With 4 bases clipped from V and 3 bases from J, the junction kept 9 bases outside the gene matches. This clonotype turned up a few times. Its antigen is currently unknown. This clonotype originated in an adult man with Graves' disease, either hyperthyroidism or ophthalmopathy (not recorded which). The V and J genes are TRBV5-1 and TRBJ1-2; 7 positions agree with TRBD1. The sample taken for sequencing was peripheral blood or thyroid tissue (not recorded which). Here the CDR3 DNA reads TGCGCCAGCAGCCCAGGCTCCACAGGGGACTATGGCTACACCTTC. This sequence encodes CASSPGSTGDYGYTF.